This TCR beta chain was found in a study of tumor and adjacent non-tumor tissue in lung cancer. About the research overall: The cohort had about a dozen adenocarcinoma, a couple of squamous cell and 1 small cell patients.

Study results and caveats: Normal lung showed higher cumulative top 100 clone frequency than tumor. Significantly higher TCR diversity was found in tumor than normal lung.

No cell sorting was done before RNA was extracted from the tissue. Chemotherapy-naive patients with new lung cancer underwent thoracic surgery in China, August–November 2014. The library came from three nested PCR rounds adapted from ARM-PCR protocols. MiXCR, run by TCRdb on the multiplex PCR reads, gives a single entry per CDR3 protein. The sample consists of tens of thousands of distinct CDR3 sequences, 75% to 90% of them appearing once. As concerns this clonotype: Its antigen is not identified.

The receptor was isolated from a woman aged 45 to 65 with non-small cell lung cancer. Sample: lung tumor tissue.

The CDR3 bases are TGCAGTGCAGAAAGTCAGGGAACTAATGAAAAACTGTTTTTT. Encoded protein: CSAESQGTNEKLFF. The genes are TRBV20-1 and TRBJ1-4; TRBD1 might be the D (5 bases). Trimming took 6 bases from V and 1 from J, leaving 12 bases between them. The length of the CDR3 is 14 residues. CDR1 and CDR2 (germline): DFQATT, SNEGSKA (reference sequence).